Below are 8 T cell receptor beta chains sequenced from a single sample in a study of shared clonotypes between healthy human individuals (dated by TCRdb to the early 2020s). The library was generated by the immunoSEQ multiplex PCR assay. This is the immuneACCESS table as TCRdb keeps it, with only in-frame sequences that have V and J called. A part of the clones is gone; compared with another copy, unresolved V genes explain less than half, and the rest is unexplained. The sample table holds millions of clones, of which roughly 94% were seen once. Roughly 0.13% of the sample lies in the top ten. Material for sequencing was naive CD4+ T cells sorted from blood. Per the publication, the cell subset or site label means: CD45RA+ positively selected. These receptors all stem from a man aged 18-30 years in good health.

The chain has TRBV5-8 and TRBJ2-5; the match to TRBD2 covers 11 bases. Germline trimming cut 6 bases from V and 5 bases from J; bases unmatched to any gene: 18. CDR1 is SGHTS, CDR2 YDEGEE, per germline. The CDR3 is 18 amino acids. As DNA, the CDR3 is TGTGCCAGCACGAAGTCCGGGACTAGCGGTTTAGGGACGGAGACCCAGTACTTC. Its translation is CASTKSGTSGLGTETQYF.

The chain joins TRBV10-3 to TRBJ2-1; 7 bases line up with TRBD2. J gave up 8 bases and V 7 bases, and 5 bases lay outside the gene matches. The CDR3 is 12 amino acids. Germline loops: CDR1 ENHRY, CDR2 SYGVKD. The CDR3 is CAIKAGVDEQFF. DNA for the CDR3: TGTGCCATCAAGGCGGGAGTCGATGAGCAGTTCTTC.

This clone came up once. The chain employs TRBV2 and TRBJ1-6; the match to TRBD1 covers 7 bases. In germline, CDR1 is SNHLY, CDR2 FYNNEI. After removal of 6 bases from V and 9 bases from J, the junction contained 8 bases not matched to a gene. There are 14 residues in the CDR3. The CDR3 spells CASREFQGGSPLHF. The CDR3 region has the DNA TGTGCCAGCAGGGAGTTCCAGGGGGGTTCACCCCTCCACTTT.

Written as DNA, the CDR3 is TGTGCCAGCAGCCAAGGGACAGGGACATTGTTAGGGTCACCCCTCCACTTT. This codes for CASSQGTGTLLGSPLHF. V usage is TRBV9 and J usage is TRBJ1-6; 9 bases fit TRBD1. After removal of 4 bases from V and 10 bases from J, the junction contained 15 bases not matched to a gene. This CDR3 is built from 17 residues. Germline V gene sequence: CDR1 SGDLS, CDR2 YYNGEE.

For this clone: Given a much more abundant clone one base away, this may be a read error. This chain uses TRBV11-2 with TRBJ2-7; D uncertain. V lost 3 bases and J lost 0, with 15 bases in between. The CDR3 covers 16 residues. The V gene's germline CDR1 is SGHAT and CDR2 FQNNGV. The CDR3 DNA reads as TGTGCCAGCAGCTTGTGGACGACCTTCTCCTCCTACGAGCAGTACGTC. It codes for CASSLWTTFSSYEQYV.

V and J are TRBV25-1 and TRBJ2-7, with 9 bases identical to TRBD1. With V trimmed by 5 bases and J by 6 bases, 8 bases remained unmatched. The V gene's germline CDR1 is MGHDK and CDR2 SYGVNS. The CDR3 is 14 amino acids. Here the CDR3 DNA reads TGTGCCAGCAGTCCCCGGACAGGGGTCGCCGAGCAGTACTTC. It translates to CASSPRTGVAEQYF.

The V call is TRBV5-1, the J call TRBJ1-3; 8 bases map to TRBD1. The CDR3 runs 14 residues. Unmatched junction bases numbered 2, after V lost 3 bases and J lost 3 bases. The V gene's germline CDR1 is SGHRS and CDR2 YFSETQ. CDR3 protein: CASSSRGLGNTIYF. The CDR3 coding sequence is TGCGCCAGCAGCTCCAGGGGGCTTGGAAACACCATATATTTT.

The rearrangement uses TRBV28 and TRBJ1-1; D is ambiguous. The CDR3 has 13 amino acids. Germline-derived CDR1 and CDR2 are MDHEN and SYDVKM. With 3 bases removed from V and 4 bases from J, the gap between germline ends came to 9 bases. Here the CDR3 DNA reads TGTGCCAGCAGTTTCAGGCGGACCACTGAAGCTTTCTTT. This encodes CASSFRRTTEAFF.